A selection of T cell receptor beta chains follows, all from one sample in a study of blood T cells in healthy people across ages. Each CDR3 protein is one row after TCRdb ran MiXCR on the 5' RACE reads. The sample yields 850,000 to 1,100,000 distinct CDR3 sequences, 35% to 40% seen once. The specimen sequenced was blood. The source of these receptors is a man younger than 30 in good health. Both conserved end residues are part of each CDR3. A D gene is named only where the DNA matches it firmly. Clone sizes are given selectively: once, few, many, or a class where the clone is expanded.

v_call: TRBV5-1; d_call: NA; clone_size: few; j_call: TRBJ2-1; cdr3_nt: TGCGCCAGCAGCTTGGGAACAGAACCATACAATGAGCAGTTCTTC; cdr3_aa: CASSLGTEPYNEQFF
v_call: TRBV2; d_call: TRBD2; clone_size: NA; j_call: TRBJ2-3; cdr3_nt: TGTGCCAGTCGAGGGGGTAGCGGGGGGGCAGGAGATACGCAGTATTTT; cdr3_aa: CASRGGSGGAGDTQYF
v_call: TRBV20-1; d_call: NA; clone_size: few; j_call: TRBJ1-4; cdr3_nt: TGCAGTGCTAGAGAATCACGGGAGGTGAATGAAAAACTGTTTTTT; cdr3_aa: CSARESREVNEKLFF
v_call: TRBV28; d_call: TRBD1; clone_size: NA; j_call: TRBJ1-2; cdr3_nt: TGTGCCATACACGGCTATGGACAGGGCTACAACTATGGCTACACCTTC; cdr3_aa: CAIHGYGQGYNYGYTF
v_call: TRBV28; d_call: NA; clone_size: once; j_call: TRBJ2-7; cdr3_nt: TGTGCCACCGCCGGACCCTACAATGAGCAGTACTTC; cdr3_aa: CATAGPYNEQYF
v_call: TRBV5-1; d_call: NA; clone_size: once; j_call: TRBJ1-1; cdr3_nt: TGCGCCAGCAGCGTTCAGAACAGGAACACTGAAGCTTTCTTT; cdr3_aa: CASSVQNRNTEAFF
v_call: TRBV25-1; d_call: NA; clone_size: many; j_call: TRBJ2-3; cdr3_nt: TGTGCCTCCTCGGACTCTACTAGCACAGATACGCAGTATTTT; cdr3_aa: CASSDSTSTDTQYF
v_call: TRBV10-2; d_call: NA; clone_size: NA; j_call: TRBJ1-2; cdr3_nt: TGCGCCAGCAATAAAAGGCTGAACGATGGCTACACCTTC; cdr3_aa: CASNKRLNDGYTF
v_call: TRBV2; d_call: NA; clone_size: NA; j_call: TRBJ2-7; cdr3_nt: TGTGCCAGCAGTGAACTAGTCTTCGCCTACGAGCAGTACTTC; cdr3_aa: CASSELVFAYEQYF
v_call: TRBV28; d_call: NA; clone_size: NA; j_call: TRBJ1-5; cdr3_nt: TGTGCCAGCAGTGCGTCCGGGGACCTAGATCAGCCCCAGCATTTT; cdr3_aa: CASSASGDLDQPQHF
v_call: TRBV7-2; d_call: NA; clone_size: many; j_call: TRBJ2-7; cdr3_nt: TGTGCCAGCAGCGGGAACTACGAGCAGTACTTC; cdr3_aa: CASSGNYEQYF